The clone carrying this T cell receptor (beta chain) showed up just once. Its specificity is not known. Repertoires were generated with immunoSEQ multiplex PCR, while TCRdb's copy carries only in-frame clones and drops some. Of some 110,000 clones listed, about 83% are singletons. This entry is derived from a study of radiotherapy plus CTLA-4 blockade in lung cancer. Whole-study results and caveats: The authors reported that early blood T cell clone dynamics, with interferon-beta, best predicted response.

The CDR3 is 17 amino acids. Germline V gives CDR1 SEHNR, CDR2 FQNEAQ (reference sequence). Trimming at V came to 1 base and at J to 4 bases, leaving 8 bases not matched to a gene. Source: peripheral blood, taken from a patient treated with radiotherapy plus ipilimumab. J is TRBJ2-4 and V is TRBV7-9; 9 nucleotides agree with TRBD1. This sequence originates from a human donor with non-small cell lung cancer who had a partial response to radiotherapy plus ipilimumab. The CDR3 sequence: CASSLEPSGTGKNIQYF. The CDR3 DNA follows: TGTGCCAGCAGCTTAGAGCCCTCGGGGACAGGGAAAAACATTCAGTACTTC.